This TCR beta chain was obtained from a study of OX40 agonist ivuxolimab in advanced cancers. Findings of the study overall: At 0.1 to 3.0 mg/kg, CD4+ and CD8+ blood T cells expanded clonally by week 6.

About this clone: Its matching antigen is unknown.

The V end lost 0 bases, the J end lost 3 bases, and 12 bases lay between the germline ends. CDR1 is LGHNA and CDR2 is YSLEER in the germline V gene. The length of the CDR3 is 15 residues. Libraries were prepared by immunoSEQ multiplex PCR; TCRdb keeps only in-frame clonotypes and omits some of them. This table has around 9,900 clones, less than 75% appearing once. This receptor was obtained from an adult with an advanced solid tumor such as melanoma, head and neck, liver or kidney cancer. The specimen was CD4+ or CD8+ T cells sorted from blood, collected in a trial of the OX40 agonist ivuxolimab. The V call is TRBV4-3, the J call TRBJ2-7; D not certain. The DNA of the CDR3 is TGCGCCAGCAGCCAAGAGGCCCAGACCCTCTACGAGCAGTACTTC. Translation gives CASSQEAQTLYEQYF.